This T cell receptor beta chain was sequenced during a study of cytomegalovirus exposure and HLA in healthy donors. Germline CDR1 reads SGHVS; CDR2 reads FNYEAQ. The CDR3 covers 16 residues. V lost 5 bases and J 2 bases, leaving 18 bases between the germline ends. Primers for the PCR totalled 60 Vbeta and 13 Jbeta. The assay was immunoSEQ multiplex PCR, and TCRdb's table has in-frame clones only and misses some. The repertoire includes about 130,000 clones, 60% to 80% of them detected once, and over 0.8% sits in the top ten. The TCR was taken from a woman aged 60 to 75 in good health and CMV-seronegative. Material for sequencing was PBMCs. The genes are TRBV7-6 and TRBJ1-2; a weak D match, TRBD1 (6 bases). The CDR3: CASSPSRDTENYGYTF. CDR3 bases: TGTGCCAGCAGCCCCTCTAGGGACACCGAAAACTATGGCTACACCTTC.